Listed below are T cell receptor beta chains from one sample, sequenced in a study of CD8+ T cells in alopecia areata. Libraries were prepared by immunoSEQ multiplex PCR; TCRdb keeps only in-frame clonotypes and omits some of them. The sample holds 140,000 to 150,000 clones; roughly 48% are singletons and the top ten take approximately 6.8%. The source material was CD4+ T cells sorted from blood. These receptors all stem from a human donor with alopecia areata. CDR3s include the opening cysteine and the closing phenylalanine or tryptophan. D genes are given only for firm matches. Expanded clones are given a class, and other clones once, few, many or no size at all.

CDR3nt	CDR3aa	abundance	j_gene	d_gene	v_gene
TGCAGCGTTGTGGGGGGTAGCAATCAGCCCCAGCATTTT	CSVVGGSNQPQHF	-	TRBJ1-5	-	TRBV29-1
TGTGCCAGCAGCTTAACCCGGGACTATGGCTACACCTTC	CASSLTRDYGYTF	-	TRBJ1-2	-	TRBV7-9
TGTGCCAGCAGTGCGACAGGGGGTAGTGAAAAACTGTTTTTT	CASSATGGSEKLFF	-	TRBJ1-4	TRBD1	TRBV6-5
TGTGCCAGCAGCATTGCACCAGCGCCCTACAATGAGCAGTTCTTC	CASSIAPAPYNEQFF	once	TRBJ2-1	-	TRBV9
TGCAGCGTTGGACAGAACGATGGCTACACCTTC	CSVGQNDGYTF	-	TRBJ1-2	-	TRBV29-1
TGTGCCAGCAGTGAACAAAGCAGGGGACAAGAGACCCAGTACTTC	CASSEQSRGQETQYF	once	TRBJ2-5	-	TRBV2
TGTGCCATTTCGACTAGCGGGAGAAGCACAGATACGCAGTATTTT	CAISTSGRSTDTQYF	-	TRBJ2-3	TRBD2	TRBV25-1
TGTGCCACCAGCAGAGACACGGGACAGGGGAAGGGCTACACCTTC	CATSRDTGQGKGYTF	-	TRBJ1-2	TRBD1	TRBV15
TGTGCCTGGAGTGTACAAAACAGCCCTAACTATGGCTACACCTTC	CAWSVQNSPNYGYTF	-	TRBJ1-2	-	TRBV30
TGTGCCAGCGGGACGGGCTACGAGCAGTACTTC	CASGTGYEQYF	-	TRBJ2-7	-	TRBV28
TGTGCCAGCAGTTTAACAGGGGGGGCCTACGAGCAGTACTTC	CASSLTGGAYEQYF	-	TRBJ2-7	-	TRBV28
TGTGCCAGCAGTAGGGACAGGGGGCGAGAGACCCAGTACTTC	CASSRDRGRETQYF	-	TRBJ2-5	TRBD1	TRBV27
TGCGCCAGCAGCCGGGGACTAGCGGGAGTGGTTGAGCAGTTCTTC	CASSRGLAGVVEQFF	-	TRBJ2-1	TRBD2	TRBV5-1
TGTGCCAGCAGAAGGTTCGCGGGTGAGGATACGCAGTATTTT	CASRRFAGEDTQYF	-	TRBJ2-3	-	TRBV25-1
TGTGCCAGCAGCTTGCTGCGATACACAGATACGCAGTATTTT	CASSLLRYTDTQYF	-	TRBJ2-3	-	TRBV5-6
TGCGCCAGCAGTGGAACTCCACAGAGGGAAAAACTGTTTTTT	CASSGTPQREKLFF	-	TRBJ1-4	-	TRBV5-1
TGTGCCAGCAGCTTGATCATTACACAGGGGGGATTCTACGAGCAGTACTTC	CASSLIITQGGFYEQYF	-	TRBJ2-7	TRBD1	TRBV5-6
TGCAGCGTCAGGACAAGCAATCAGCCCCAGCATTTT	CSVRTSNQPQHF	-	TRBJ1-5	-	TRBV29-1